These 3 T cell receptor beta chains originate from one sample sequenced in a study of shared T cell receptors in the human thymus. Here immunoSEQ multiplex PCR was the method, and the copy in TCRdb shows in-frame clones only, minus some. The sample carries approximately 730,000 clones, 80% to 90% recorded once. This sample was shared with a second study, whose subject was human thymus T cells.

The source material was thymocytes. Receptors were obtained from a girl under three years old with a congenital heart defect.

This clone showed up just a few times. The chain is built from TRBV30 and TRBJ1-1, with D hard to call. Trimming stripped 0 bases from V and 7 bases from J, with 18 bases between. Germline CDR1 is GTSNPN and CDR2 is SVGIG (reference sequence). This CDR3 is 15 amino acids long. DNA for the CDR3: TGTGCCTGGAGTGTAGTGAATTTGGTAGGACTTGAAGCTTTCTTT. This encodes CAWSVVNLVGLEAFF. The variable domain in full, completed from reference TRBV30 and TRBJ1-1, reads SQTIHQWPATLVQPVGSPLSLECTVEGTSNPNLYWYRQAAGRGLQLLFYSVGIGQISSEVPQNLSASRPQDRQFILSSKKLLLSDSGFYLCAWSVVNLVGLEAFFGQGTRLTVV.

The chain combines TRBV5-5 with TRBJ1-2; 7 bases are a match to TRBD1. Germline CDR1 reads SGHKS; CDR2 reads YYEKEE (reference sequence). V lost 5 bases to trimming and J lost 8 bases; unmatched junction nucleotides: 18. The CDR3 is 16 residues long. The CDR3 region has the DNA TGTGCCAGCAGTGAGGATGATAGGGACAGTGTCGTCGGCTACACCTTC. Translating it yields CASSEDDRDSVVGYTF.

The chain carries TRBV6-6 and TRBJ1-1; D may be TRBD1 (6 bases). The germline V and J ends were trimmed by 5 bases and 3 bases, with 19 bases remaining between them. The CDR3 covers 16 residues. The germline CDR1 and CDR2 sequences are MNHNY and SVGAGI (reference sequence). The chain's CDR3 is CASSPTQTGTDTEAFF. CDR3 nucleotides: TGTGCCAGCAGTCCAACTCAAACAGGGACGGACACTGAAGCTTTCTTT.